This T cell receptor beta chain was identified in a study of blood T cell repertoires in COVID-19. Original methodology: It was from reference gene primer amplification that nucleated cell counts were estimated. The repertoire was sequenced with immunoSEQ multiplex PCR; TCRdb's copy has only in-frame clones and lacks some. V and J calls and clone size follow that table, whereas D and trimming were derived from the DNA. The table includes approximately 220,000 clones, about nine tenths detected once. CDR1 and CDR2 (germline): MGHRA, YSYEKL. After removal of 1 base from V and 0 bases from J, the junction contained 11 bases not matched to a gene. This CDR3 is 20 amino acids long.

Sequenced sample: PBMCs or T cells enriched from blood (not recorded which). The sequence derives from a woman aged 30 to 39 who had recovered from COVID-19. This chain uses TRBV4-1 with TRBJ2-1, with TRBD2 matching 11 bases. CDR3 in amino acids: CASSQVLTSGGHSSYNEQFF. CDR3 nucleotides: TGCGCCAGCAGCCAAGTACTAACTAGCGGGGGCCATAGCTCCTACAATGAGCAGTTCTTC.